This T cell receptor (beta chain) was sequenced for a study of blood T cell repertoires in COVID-19. Study in general: COVID-19 samples from acute and convalescent phases originated in the United States, Italy and Spain. Sample material is recorded as cDNA or gDNA derived from T cells, B-cell-depleted T cells, or PBMCs.

The CDR3 spans 15 residues. Germline V gives CDR1 SGHVS, CDR2 FQNEAQ. Trimming took off 5 bases at V and 2 bases at J, with 15 bases between the two ends. Original analysis: Amplification with reference gene primers provided the estimates of nucleated cell counts. Produced via immunoSEQ multiplex PCR; TCRdb's table is partial and in-frame only. That table is the source of V, J and clone size, and D and trimming were worked out from the DNA. Among approximately 100,000 clones listed, approximately 84% were seen once. This TCR derives from a man between 60 and 75 years old with acute or convalescent COVID-19. The chain joins TRBV7-8 to TRBJ2-5, with D possibly being TRBD2 (6 bases). Sequencing was performed on peripheral blood. CDR3 in amino acids: CASSDDKRVQETQYF. The CDR3 DNA reads TGTGCCAGCAGCGACGACAAGCGGGTACAAGAGACCCAGTACTTC.